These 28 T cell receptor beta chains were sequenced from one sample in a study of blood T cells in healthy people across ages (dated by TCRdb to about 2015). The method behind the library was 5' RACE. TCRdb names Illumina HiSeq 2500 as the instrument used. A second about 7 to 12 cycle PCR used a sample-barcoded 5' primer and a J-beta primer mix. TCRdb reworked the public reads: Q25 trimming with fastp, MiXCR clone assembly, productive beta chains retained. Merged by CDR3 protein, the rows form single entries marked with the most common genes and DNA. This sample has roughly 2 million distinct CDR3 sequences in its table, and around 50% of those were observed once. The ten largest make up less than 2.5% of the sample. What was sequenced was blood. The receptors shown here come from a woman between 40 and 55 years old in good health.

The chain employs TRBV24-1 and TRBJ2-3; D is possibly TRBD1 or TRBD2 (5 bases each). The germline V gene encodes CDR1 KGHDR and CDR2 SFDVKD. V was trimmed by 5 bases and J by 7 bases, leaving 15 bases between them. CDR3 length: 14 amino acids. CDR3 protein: CATSAWGTPNTQYF. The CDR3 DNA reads TGTGCCACCAGTGCCTGGGGGACGCCGAATACGCAGTATTTT.

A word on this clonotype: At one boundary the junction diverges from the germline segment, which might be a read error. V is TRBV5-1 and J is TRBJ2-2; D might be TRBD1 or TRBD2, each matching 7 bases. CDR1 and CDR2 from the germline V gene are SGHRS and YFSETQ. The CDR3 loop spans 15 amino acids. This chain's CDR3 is CASSLPGGGTGELFF. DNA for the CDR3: TGTGCCAGCAGCCTCCCAGGGGGGGGCACCGGGGAGCTGTTTTTT.

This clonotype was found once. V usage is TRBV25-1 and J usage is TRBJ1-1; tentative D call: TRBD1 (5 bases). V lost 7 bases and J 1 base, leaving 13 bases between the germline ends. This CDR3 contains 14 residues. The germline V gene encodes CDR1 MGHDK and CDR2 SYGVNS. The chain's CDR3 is CASIPLGANTEAFF. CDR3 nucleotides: TGTGCCAGCATCCCTCTCGGGGCGAACACTGAAGCTTTCTTT.

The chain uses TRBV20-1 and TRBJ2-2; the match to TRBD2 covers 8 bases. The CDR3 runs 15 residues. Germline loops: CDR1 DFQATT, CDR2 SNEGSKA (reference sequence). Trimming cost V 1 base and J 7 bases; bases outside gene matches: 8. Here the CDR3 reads CSARVTGGQDGELFF. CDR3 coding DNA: TGCAGTGCTAGAGTTACGGGGGGGCAGGACGGGGAGCTGTTTTTT.

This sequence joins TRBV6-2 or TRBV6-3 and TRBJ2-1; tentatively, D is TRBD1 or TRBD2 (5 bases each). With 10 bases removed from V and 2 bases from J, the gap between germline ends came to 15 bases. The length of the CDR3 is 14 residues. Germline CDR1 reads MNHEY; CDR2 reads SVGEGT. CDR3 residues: CATRLMGAYNEQFF. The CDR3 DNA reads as TGTGCCACCAGACTAATGGGGGCCTACAATGAGCAGTTCTTC.

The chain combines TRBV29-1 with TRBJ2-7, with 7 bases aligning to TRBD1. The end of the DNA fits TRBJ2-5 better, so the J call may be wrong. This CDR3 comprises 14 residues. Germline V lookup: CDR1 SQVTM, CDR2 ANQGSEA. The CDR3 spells CSVEVRGSMETQYF. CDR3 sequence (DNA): TGCAGCGTTGAAGTCAGGGGGTCGATGGAGACCCAGTACTTC.

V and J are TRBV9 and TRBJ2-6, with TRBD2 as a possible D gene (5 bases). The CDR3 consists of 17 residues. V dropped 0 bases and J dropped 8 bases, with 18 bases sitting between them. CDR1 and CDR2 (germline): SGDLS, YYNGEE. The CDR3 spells CASSVENVVRRTNVLTF. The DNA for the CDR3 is TGTGCCAGCAGCGTAGAGAACGTGGTTAGGAGGACCAACGTCCTGACTTTC.

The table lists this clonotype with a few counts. The CDR3 region is CASSYDRVGSREYF. The CDR3 DNA is TGTGCCAGCAGTTACGACAGGGTAGGAAGCCGCGAGTACTTC. The V call is TRBV6-6, the J call TRBJ2-4; 7 nucleotides align to TRBD1. The CDR3 loop spans 14 amino acids. The V and J ends lost 2 bases and 14 bases, in that order; junction bases with no gene match: 12. Germline V CDR1 and CDR2: MNHNY, SVGAGI (reference sequence).

CDR3 sequence: CSARTDRGKGTQYF. The CDR3 coding sequence is TGCAGTGCTAGGACGGACAGGGGAAAAGGGACCCAGTACTTC. The chain joins TRBV20-1 to TRBJ2-5, with TRBD1 identical over 9 bases. Germline V lookup: CDR1 DFQATT, CDR2 SNEGSKA (reference sequence). This CDR3 comprises 14 residues. With 3 bases clipped from V and 7 bases from J, the junction kept 9 bases outside the gene matches.

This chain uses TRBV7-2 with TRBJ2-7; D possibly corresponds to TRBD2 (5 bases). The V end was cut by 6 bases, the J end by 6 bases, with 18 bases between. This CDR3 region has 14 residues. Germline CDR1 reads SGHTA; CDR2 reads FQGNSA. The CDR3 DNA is TGTGCCAGCAGATGGCAACAAGGGAGAGGCGAGCAGTACTTC. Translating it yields CASRWQQGRGEQYF.

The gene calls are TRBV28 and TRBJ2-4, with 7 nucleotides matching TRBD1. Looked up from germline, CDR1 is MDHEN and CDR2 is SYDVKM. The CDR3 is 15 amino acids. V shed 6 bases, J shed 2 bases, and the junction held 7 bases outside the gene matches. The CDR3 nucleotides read TGTGCCAGCAGCCCGACAGGGCAAACCAAAAACATTCAGTACTTC. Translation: CASSPTGQTKNIQYF. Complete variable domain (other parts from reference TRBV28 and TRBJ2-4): DVKVTQSSRYLVKRTGEKVFLECVQDMDHENMFWYRQDPGLGLRLIYFSYDVKMKEKGDIPEGYSVSREKKERFSLILESASTNQTSMYLCASSPTGQTKNIQYFGAGTRLSVL.

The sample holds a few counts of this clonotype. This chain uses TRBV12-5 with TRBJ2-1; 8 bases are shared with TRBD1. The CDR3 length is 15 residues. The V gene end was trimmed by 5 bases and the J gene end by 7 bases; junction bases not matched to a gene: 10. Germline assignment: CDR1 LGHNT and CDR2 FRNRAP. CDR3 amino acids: CASGTGTGEFNEQFF. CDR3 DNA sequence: TGTGCTAGTGGTACCGGGACAGGCGAGTTTAATGAGCAGTTCTTC.

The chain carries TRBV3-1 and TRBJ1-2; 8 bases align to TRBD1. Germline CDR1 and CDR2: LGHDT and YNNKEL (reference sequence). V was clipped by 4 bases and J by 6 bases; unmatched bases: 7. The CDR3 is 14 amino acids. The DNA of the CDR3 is TGTGCCAGCAGCCGACGGGACAGGACGAATGGCTACACCTTC. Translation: CASSRRDRTNGYTF.

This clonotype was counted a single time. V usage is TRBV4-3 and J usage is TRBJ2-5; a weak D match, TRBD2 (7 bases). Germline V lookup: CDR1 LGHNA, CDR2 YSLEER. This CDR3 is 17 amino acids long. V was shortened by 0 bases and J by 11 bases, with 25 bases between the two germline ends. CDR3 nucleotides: TGCGCCAGCAGCCAAGATCAAGGGGGGGGAAAGGGCGATGAGCAGTACTTC. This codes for CASSQDQGGGKGDEQYF.

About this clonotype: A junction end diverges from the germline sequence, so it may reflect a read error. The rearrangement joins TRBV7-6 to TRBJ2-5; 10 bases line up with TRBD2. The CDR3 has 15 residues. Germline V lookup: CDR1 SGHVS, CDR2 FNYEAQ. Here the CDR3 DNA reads TGTGCCAGCAGCTTACTAGCGGGGGAGGGAGAGGCCCAGTACTTC. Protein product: CASSLLAGEGEAQYF. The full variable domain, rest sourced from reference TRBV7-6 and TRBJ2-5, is GAGVSQSPRYKVTKRGQDVALRCDPISGHVSLYWYRQALGQGPEFLTYFNYEAQQDKSGLPNDRFSAERPEGSISTLTIQRTEQRDSAMYRCASSLLAGEGEAQYFGPGTRLLVL.

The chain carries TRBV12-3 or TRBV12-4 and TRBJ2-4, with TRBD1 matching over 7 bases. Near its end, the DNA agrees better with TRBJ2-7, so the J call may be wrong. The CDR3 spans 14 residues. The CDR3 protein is CASSFETGSSEQYF. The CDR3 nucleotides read TGTGCCAGCAGTTTTGAGACAGGGTCAAGCGAGCAGTACTTC.

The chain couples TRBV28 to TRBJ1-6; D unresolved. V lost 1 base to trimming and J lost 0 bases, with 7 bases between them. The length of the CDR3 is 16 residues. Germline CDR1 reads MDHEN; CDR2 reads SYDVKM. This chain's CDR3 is CASSLSGSSYNSPLHF. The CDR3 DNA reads TGTGCCAGCAGTTTATCTGGGAGCTCCTATAATTCACCCCTCCACTTT.

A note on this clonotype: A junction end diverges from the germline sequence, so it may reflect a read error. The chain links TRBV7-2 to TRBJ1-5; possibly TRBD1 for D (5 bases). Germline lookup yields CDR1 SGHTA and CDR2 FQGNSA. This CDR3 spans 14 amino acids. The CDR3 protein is CASSLQAAGQPRHF. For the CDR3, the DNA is TGTGCCAGCAGCTTACAGGCCGCGGGGCAGCCCCGGCATTTT.

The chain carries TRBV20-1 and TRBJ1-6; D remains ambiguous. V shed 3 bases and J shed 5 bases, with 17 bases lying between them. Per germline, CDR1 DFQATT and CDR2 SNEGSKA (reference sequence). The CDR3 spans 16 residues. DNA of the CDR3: TGCAGTGCTAGCGGCAAGTATGGGGTGAATAATTCACCCCTCCACTTT. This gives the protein CSASGKYGVNNSPLHF.

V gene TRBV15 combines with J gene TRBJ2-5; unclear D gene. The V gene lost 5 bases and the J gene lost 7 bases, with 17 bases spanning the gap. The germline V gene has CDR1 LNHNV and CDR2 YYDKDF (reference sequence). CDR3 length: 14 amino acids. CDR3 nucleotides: TGTGCCACCAGCTCTCCGGAACAGCCATGGACCCAGTACTTC. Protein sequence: CATSSPEQPWTQYF.

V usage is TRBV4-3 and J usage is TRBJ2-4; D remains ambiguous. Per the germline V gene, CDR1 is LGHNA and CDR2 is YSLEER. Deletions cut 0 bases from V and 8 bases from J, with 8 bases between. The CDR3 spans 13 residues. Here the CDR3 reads CASSQDSRDIQYF. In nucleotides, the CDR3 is TGCGCCAGCAGCCAAGATAGTAGGGACATTCAGTACTTC.

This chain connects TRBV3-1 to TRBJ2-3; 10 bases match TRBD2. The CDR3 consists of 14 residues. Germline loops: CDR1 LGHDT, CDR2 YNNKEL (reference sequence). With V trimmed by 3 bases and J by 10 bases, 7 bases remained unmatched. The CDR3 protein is CASSQSGGAVAQYF. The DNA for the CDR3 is TGTGCCAGCAGCCAGAGCGGGGGGGCGGTCGCGCAGTATTTT.

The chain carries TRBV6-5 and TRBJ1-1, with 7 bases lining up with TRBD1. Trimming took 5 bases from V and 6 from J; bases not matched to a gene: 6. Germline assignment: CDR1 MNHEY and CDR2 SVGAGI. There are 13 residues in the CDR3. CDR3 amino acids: CASSQGTAPEAFF. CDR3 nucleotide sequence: TGTGCCAGCAGTCAGGGGACAGCCCCTGAAGCTTTCTTT.

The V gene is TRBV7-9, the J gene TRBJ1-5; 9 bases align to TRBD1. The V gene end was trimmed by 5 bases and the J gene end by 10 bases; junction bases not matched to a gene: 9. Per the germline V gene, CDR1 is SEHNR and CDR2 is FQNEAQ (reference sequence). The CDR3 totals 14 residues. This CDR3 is CASSRGQGREPQHF. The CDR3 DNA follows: TGTGCCAGCAGCCGGGGACAGGGAAGAGAACCCCAGCATTTT.

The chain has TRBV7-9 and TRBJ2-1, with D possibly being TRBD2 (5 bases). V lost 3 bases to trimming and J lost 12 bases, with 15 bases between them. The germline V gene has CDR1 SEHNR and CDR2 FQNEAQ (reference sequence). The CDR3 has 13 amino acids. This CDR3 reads CASSFPRGGAQFF. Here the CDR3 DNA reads TGTGCCAGCAGCTTCCCCCGTGGAGGTGCGCAGTTCTTC.

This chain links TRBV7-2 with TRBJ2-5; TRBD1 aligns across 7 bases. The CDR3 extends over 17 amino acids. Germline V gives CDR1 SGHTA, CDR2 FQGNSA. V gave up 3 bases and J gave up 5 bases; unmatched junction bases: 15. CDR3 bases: TGTGCCAGCAGCTTTTCTCCGGGACAGCCGCCAGGCGAGACCCAGTACTTC. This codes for CASSFSPGQPPGETQYF.

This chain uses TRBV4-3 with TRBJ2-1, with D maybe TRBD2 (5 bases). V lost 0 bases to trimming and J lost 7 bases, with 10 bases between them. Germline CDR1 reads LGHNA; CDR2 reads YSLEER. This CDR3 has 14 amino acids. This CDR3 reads CASSQEISGNEQFF. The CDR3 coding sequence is TGCGCCAGCAGCCAAGAGATTTCGGGAAATGAGCAGTTCTTC.

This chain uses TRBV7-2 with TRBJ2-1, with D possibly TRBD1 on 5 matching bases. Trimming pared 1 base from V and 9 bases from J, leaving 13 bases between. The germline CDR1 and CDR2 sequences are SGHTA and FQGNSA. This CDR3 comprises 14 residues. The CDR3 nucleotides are TGTGCCAGCAGCTTAGAGGGGCTAGGGCGTGAGCAGTTCTTC. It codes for CASSLEGLGREQFF. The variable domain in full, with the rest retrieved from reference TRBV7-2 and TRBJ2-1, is GAGVSQSPSNKVTEKGKDVELRCDPISGHTALYWYRQSLGQGLEFLIYFQGNSAPDKSGLPSDRFSAERTGGSVSTLTIQRTQQEDSAVYLCASSLEGLGREQFFGPGTRLTVL.